The 23 T cell receptor beta chains below all came from one sample that was sequenced in a study of CXCR3-negative and CXCR3-positive naive CD8 T cells. Regarding the study as a whole: Naive cells with CXCR3 showed TRB CDR3s that were more hydrophobic than those in CXCR3-negative naive cells.

The TRB cDNA libraries were prepared by 5' RACE with UMI labels. Using the 5' RACE reads, TCRdb records one entry per CDR3 protein without DNA. The sample has tens of thousands of distinct CDR3 sequences; the top ten hold about 0.57%. Their cognate antigens are unknown. Material: naive CXCR3+ CD8+ T cells from blood. Indicated subset: CD45RO-CCR7+CD27+CD95- naive CD8+ T cells expressing CXCR3 (TNR3+). These receptors were collected from a human donor in good health. Some clones in this sample may be carry-over from other donors' samples.

The V gene is TRBV29-1, the J gene TRBJ2-1. The CDR3 is 13 residues long. Germline V CDR1 and CDR2: SQVTM, ANQGSEA. The CDR3 protein is CSVVRPDYNEQFF.

V gene TRBV4-2 combines with J gene TRBJ2-7; TCRdb selects TRBD1, and the lack of DNA leaves this call unchecked. The CDR3 is made up of 15 amino acids. The germline gives CDR1 LGHNA, CDR2 YNFKEQ. The CDR3 reads CASSQRQSEVEEQYF.

The V and J genes are TRBV6-5 and TRBJ2-2. The CDR3 loop spans 13 amino acids. Germline CDR1 and CDR2: MNHEY and SVGAGI. The CDR3 sequence: CASSYSISGELFF.

The chain has TRBV6-1 and TRBJ2-6; the D gene TCRdb calls, TRBD1, cannot be checked with no DNA. This CDR3 spans 17 amino acids. Germline V gene sequence: CDR1 MNHNS, CDR2 SASEGT. The CDR3 sequence: CASQNRFDLAGANVLTF.

The chain couples TRBV29-1 to TRBJ1-3. The CDR3 contains 11 residues. From germline, CDR1 is SQVTM and CDR2 ANQGSEA. This CDR3 is CSVIAFNTIYF.

This chain connects TRBV6-2 or TRBV6-3 to TRBJ2-1; TCRdb's D call, TRBD1, is unchecked because there is no DNA. Germline values: CDR1 MNHEY, CDR2 SVGEGT. The CDR3 length is 20 residues. CDR3 region: CAKTGTGLRLWREFHNEQFF.

The chain carries TRBV7-3 and TRBJ1-2. Germline lookup yields CDR1 SGHTA and CDR2 FQGTGA. This CDR3 region has 12 residues. The CDR3 region is CASSLEDRYYTF. The complete variable domain, with remaining parts taken from reference TRBV7-3 and TRBJ1-2, reads GAGVSQTPSNKVTEKGKYVELRCDPISGHTALYWYRQSLGQGPEFLIYFQGTGAADDSGLPNDRFFAVRPEGSVSTLKIQRTERGDSAVYLCASSLEDRYYTFGSGTRLTVV.

The gene calls are TRBV20-1 and TRBJ2-7; TCRdb names TRBD1, which stays unverified in the absence of DNA. Germline V gives CDR1 DFQATT, CDR2 SNEGSKA (reference sequence). This CDR3 region has 13 residues. The CDR3: CSARDWQAPEQYF.

The rearrangement links TRBV10-3 to TRBJ2-7; TCRdb proposes TRBD2, but this gene call is untestable without DNA. Germline-derived CDR1 and CDR2 are ENHRY and SYGVKD. The CDR3 totals 15 residues. This CDR3 is CATDHTAGTSDEQYF.

The rearrangement joins TRBV7-9 to TRBJ1-1. Germline loops: CDR1 SEHNR, CDR2 FQNEAQ (reference sequence). The CDR3 extends over 15 amino acids. CDR3 region: CASSFNLEGSTEAFF.

This chain links TRBV5-1 with TRBJ1-1; TCRdb reports TRBD1, a call that lacks DNA to check it against. The germline gives CDR1 SGHRS, CDR2 YFSETQ. This CDR3 is 15 amino acids long. CDR3 in amino acids: CASSSNGQGPTEAFF.

This chain uses TRBV4-3 with TRBJ2-5; TCRdb lists TRBD1, though no DNA is available to test this call. The CDR3 consists of 15 residues. In germline, CDR1 is LGHNA, CDR2 YSLEER. CDR3 in amino acids: CASSQDRRGLETQYF.

The chain employs TRBV2 and TRBJ1-2; TCRdb proposes TRBD1, but this gene call is untestable without DNA. Germline lookup yields CDR1 SNHLY and CDR2 FYNNEI. This CDR3 contains 15 residues. CDR3: CASGSADRLNYGYTF.

The rearrangement links TRBV10-1 to TRBJ1-4; without DNA, the TCRdb call of TRBD1 cannot be checked. Germline CDR1 is WNHNN and CDR2 is SYGVQD (reference sequence). CDR3 size: 15 residues. CDR3 region: CASSDPSDRGEKLFF.

Here the CDR3 reads CASSQGRTLGSYEQYF. V is TRBV4-3 and J is TRBJ2-7; TCRdb returns TRBD2, unconfirmable since there is no DNA. This CDR3 has 16 residues. The germline gives CDR1 LGHNA, CDR2 YSLEER.

The chain employs TRBV6-2 or TRBV6-3 and TRBJ1-1. The germline V gene has CDR1 MNHEY and CDR2 SVGEGT. The CDR3 is made up of 14 amino acids. CDR3 sequence: CASSYAGLNTEAFF.

The CDR3 region is CASSLSGANVLTF. The chain uses TRBV27 and TRBJ2-6. This CDR3 contains 13 residues. From germline, CDR1 is MNHEY and CDR2 SMNVEV (reference sequence).

This sequence joins TRBV3-1 and TRBJ1-2; the D gene TCRdb calls, TRBD1, cannot be checked with no DNA. The V gene's germline CDR1 is LGHDT and CDR2 YNNKEL (reference sequence). The CDR3 has 15 amino acids. The CDR3: CASSYRTGGLYGYTF.

This sequence joins TRBV7-9 and TRBJ2-1; as DNA is missing, the TRBD2 call by TCRdb cannot be tested. From germline, CDR1 is SEHNR and CDR2 FQNEAQ (reference sequence). The CDR3 loop spans 16 amino acids. The CDR3: CASSLFGGGAENEQFF. The variable domain in full, completed from reference TRBV7-9 and TRBJ2-1, reads DTGVSQNPRHKITKRGQNVTFRCDPISEHNRLYWYRQTLGQGPEFLTYFQNEAQLEKSRLLSDRFSAERPKGSFSTLEIQRTEQGDSAMYLCASSLFGGGAENEQFFGPGTRLTVL.

This chain joins TRBV6-5 and TRBJ1-1. This CDR3 spans 13 amino acids. Germline-derived CDR1 and CDR2 are MNHEY and SVGAGI. CDR3 residues: CASSKGGGTEAFF.

The rearrangement links TRBV29-1 to TRBJ2-7; there is no DNA to check the TCRdb D call of TRBD1. Germline V CDR1 and CDR2: SQVTM, ANQGSEA. This CDR3 has 12 residues. The CDR3 here is CSARIRDYEQYF.

The chain links TRBV10-1 to TRBJ1-1; TCRdb indicates TRBD1, and absent DNA this call remains unverified. Germline CDR1 reads WNHNN; CDR2 reads SYGVQD (reference sequence). This CDR3 has 13 amino acids. CDR3 amino acids: CARSTGDNTEAFF.

The CDR3 protein is CASMLARGFYDEQYF. V usage is TRBV28 and J usage is TRBJ2-7; the D gene TCRdb calls, TRBD1, cannot be checked with no DNA. The CDR3 runs to 15 residues. CDR1 is MDHEN and CDR2 is SYDVKM in the germline V gene.